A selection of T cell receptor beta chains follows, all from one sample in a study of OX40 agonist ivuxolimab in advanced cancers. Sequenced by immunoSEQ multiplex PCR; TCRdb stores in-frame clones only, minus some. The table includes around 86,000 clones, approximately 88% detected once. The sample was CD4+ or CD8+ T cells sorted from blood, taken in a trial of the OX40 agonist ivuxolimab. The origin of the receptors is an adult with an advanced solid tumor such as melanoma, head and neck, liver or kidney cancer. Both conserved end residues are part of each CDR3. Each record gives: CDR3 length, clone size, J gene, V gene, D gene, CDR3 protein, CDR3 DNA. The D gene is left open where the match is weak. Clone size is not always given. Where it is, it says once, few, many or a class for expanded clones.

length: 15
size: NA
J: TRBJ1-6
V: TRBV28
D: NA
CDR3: CASSLSGALNSPLHF
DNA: TGTGCCAGCAGTTTATCTGGGGCCTTAAATTCACCCCTCCACTTT

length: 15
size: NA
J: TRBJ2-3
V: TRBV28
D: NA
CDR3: CASSLNGLAIDTQYF
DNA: TGTGCCAGCAGTTTAAATGGTCTAGCAATAGATACGCAGTATTTT

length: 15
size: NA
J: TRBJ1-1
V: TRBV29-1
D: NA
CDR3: CSVGRDTGMNTEAFF
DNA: TGCAGCGTTGGAAGGGATACAGGGATGAACACTGAAGCTTTCTTT

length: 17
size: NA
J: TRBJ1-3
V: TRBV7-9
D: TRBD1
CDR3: CASSLPGQGSSGNTIYF
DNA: TGTGCCAGCAGCTTACCGGGACAGGGGAGCTCTGGAAACACCATATATTTT

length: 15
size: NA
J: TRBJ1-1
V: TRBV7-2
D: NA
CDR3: CASSLGGGMNTEAFF
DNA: TGTGCCAGCAGCTTAGGGGGAGGGATGAACACTGAAGCTTTCTTT

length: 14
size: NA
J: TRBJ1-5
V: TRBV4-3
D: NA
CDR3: CASSQDGGDQPQHF
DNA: TGCGCCAGCAGCCAAGATGGGGGGGATCAGCCCCAGCATTTT

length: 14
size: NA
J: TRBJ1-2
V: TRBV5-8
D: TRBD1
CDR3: CASSFDRGNYGYTF
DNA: TGTGCCAGCAGCTTTGACAGGGGAAACTATGGCTACACCTTC

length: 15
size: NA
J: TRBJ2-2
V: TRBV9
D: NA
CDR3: CASSVNTGNTGELFF
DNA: TGTGCCAGCAGCGTAAACACGGGGAACACCGGGGAGCTGTTTTTT

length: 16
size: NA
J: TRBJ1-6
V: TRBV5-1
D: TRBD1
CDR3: CASSTGTGRVHSPLHF
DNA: TGCGCCAGCAGCACCGGGACAGGGAGGGTTCATTCACCCCTCCACTTT

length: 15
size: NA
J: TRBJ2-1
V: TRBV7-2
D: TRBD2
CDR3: CASSPRDYLLNEQFF
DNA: TGTGCCAGCAGCCCCCGGGACTACCTCCTTAATGAGCAGTTCTTC

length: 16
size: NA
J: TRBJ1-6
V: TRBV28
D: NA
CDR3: CASSLAGDRSNSPLHF
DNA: TGTGCCAGCAGTTTGGCCGGGGATAGGTCGAATTCACCCCTCCACTTT

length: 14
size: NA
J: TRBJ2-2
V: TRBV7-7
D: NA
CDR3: CASSLSPNTGELFF
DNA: TGTGCCAGCAGCTTAAGCCCGAACACCGGGGAGCTGTTTTTT

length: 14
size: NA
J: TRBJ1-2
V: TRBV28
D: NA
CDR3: CASSLLVGGIGYTF
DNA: TGTGCCAGCAGTTTATTAGTCGGCGGAATTGGCTACACCTTC

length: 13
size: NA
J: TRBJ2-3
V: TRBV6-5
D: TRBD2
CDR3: CASMRGATDTQYF
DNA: TGTGCCAGCATGCGGGGGGCGACAGATACGCAGTATTTT

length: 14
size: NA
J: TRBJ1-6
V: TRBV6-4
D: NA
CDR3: CASRDSSMGSPLHF
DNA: TGTGCCAGCAGGGACAGCTCGATGGGGTCACCCCTCCACTTT

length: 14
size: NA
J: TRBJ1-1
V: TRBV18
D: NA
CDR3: CASSPPGGLAEAFF
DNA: TGTGCCAGCTCACCACCCGGCGGTTTGGCTGAAGCTTTCTTT

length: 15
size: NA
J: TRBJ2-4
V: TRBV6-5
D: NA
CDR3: CASSPPQGDRNIQYF
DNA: TGTGCCAGCAGTCCCCCCCAGGGAGATAGAAACATTCAGTACTTC

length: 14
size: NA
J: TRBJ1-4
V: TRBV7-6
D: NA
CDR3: CASSFQGGAEKLFF
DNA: TGTGCCAGCAGCTTTCAGGGAGGGGCTGAAAAACTGTTTTTT

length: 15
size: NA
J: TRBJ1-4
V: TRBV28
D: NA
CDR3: CASSELKQGVEKLFF
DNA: TGTGCCAGCAGCGAACTCAAACAGGGAGTTGAAAAACTGTTTTTT

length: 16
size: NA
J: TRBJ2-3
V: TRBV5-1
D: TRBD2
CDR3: CASNQRGGGVSDTQYF
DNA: TGCGCCAGCAACCAAAGGGGCGGGGGAGTCTCAGATACGCAGTATTTT

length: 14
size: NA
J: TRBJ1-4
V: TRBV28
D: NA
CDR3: CATCEPSTNEKLFF
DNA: TGTGCCACGTGCGAACCCTCAACTAATGAAAAACTGTTTTTT

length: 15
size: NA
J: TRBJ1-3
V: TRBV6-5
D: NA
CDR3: CASSYSGSSGNTIYF
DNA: TGTGCCAGCAGTTACAGTGGGAGCTCTGGAAACACCATATATTTT

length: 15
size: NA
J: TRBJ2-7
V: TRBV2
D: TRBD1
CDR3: CASSDLGQGPYEQYF
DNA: TGTGCCAGCAGTGACTTGGGACAGGGTCCCTACGAGCAGTACTTC

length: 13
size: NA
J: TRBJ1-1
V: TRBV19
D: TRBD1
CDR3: CASSIEGDREAFF
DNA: TGTGCCAGTAGTATAGAGGGGGACAGAGAAGCTTTCTTT

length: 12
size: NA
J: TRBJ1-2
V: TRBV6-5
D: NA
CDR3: CASRGANYGYTF
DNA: TGTGCCAGCAGGGGCGCTAACTATGGCTACACCTTC

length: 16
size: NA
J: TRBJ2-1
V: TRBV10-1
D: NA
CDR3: CASSKIRTDLFNEQFF
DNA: TGCGCCAGCAGTAAAATCAGGACAGATCTCTTCAATGAGCAGTTCTTC

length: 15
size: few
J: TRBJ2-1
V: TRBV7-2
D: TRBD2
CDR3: CASSLAGRGGNEQFF
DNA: TGTGCCAGCAGCTTAGCCGGGCGGGGGGGGAATGAGCAGTTCTTC

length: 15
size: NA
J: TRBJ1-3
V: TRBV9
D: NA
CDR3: CASSVVGNSGNTIYF
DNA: TGTGCCAGCAGCGTAGTCGGCAACTCTGGAAACACCATATATTTT

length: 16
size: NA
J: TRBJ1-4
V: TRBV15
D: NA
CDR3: CATSIPRTATNEKLFF
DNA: TGTGCCACCAGCATACCTCGGACGGCAACTAATGAAAAACTGTTTTTT

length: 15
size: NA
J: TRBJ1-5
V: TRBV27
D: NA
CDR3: CASSLDGTSNQPQHF
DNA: TGTGCCAGCAGTTTAGACGGGACTAGCAATCAGCCCCAGCATTTT

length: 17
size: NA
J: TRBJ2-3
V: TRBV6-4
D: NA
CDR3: CASSEGVGTGGTDTQYF
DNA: TGTGCCAGCAGCGAGGGAGTAGGCACCGGAGGCACAGATACGCAGTATTTT

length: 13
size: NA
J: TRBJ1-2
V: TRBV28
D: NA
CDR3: CASSGGANYGYTF
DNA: TGTGCCAGCAGTGGGGGAGCAAACTATGGCTACACCTTC

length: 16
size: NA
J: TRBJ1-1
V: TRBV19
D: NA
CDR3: CASSIEIGLMNTEAFF
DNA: TGTGCCAGTAGTATCGAGATAGGACTGATGAACACTGAAGCTTTCTTT

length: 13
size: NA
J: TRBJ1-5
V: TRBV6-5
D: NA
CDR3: CASSYFRLQPQHF
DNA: TGTGCCAGCAGTTACTTCAGGCTTCAGCCCCAGCATTTT

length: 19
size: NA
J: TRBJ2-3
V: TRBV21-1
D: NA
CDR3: CASSNIGAYPKDPSDTQYF
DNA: TGTGCCAGCAGCAATATTGGGGCATACCCAAAGGATCCGTCAGATACGCAGTATTTT

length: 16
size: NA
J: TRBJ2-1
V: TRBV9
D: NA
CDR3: CASSVGSGLSYNEQFF
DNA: TGTGCCAGCAGCGTAGGGAGCGGGTTATCCTACAATGAGCAGTTCTTC

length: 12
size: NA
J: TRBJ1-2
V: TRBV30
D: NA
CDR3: CAWSVGGGGYTF
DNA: TGTGCCTGGAGTGTAGGGGGGGGAGGCTACACCTTC

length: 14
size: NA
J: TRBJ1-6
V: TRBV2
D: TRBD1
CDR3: CASRHRGDGPPLHF
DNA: TGTGCCAGCAGACACAGGGGGGACGGGCCACCCCTCCACTTT

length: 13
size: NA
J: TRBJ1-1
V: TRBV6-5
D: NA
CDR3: CASSEQGSTEAFF
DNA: TGTGCCAGCAGTGAGCAGGGGAGTACTGAAGCTTTCTTT

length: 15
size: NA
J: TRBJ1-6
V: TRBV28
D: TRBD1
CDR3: CASSSQGTDNSPLHF
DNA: TGTGCCAGCAGTTCCCAGGGGACAGACAATTCACCCCTCCACTTT

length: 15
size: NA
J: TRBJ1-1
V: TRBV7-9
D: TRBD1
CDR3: CASSLEGAGMSEAFF
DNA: TGTGCCAGCAGCTTAGAGGGGGCGGGAATGTCTGAAGCTTTCTTT

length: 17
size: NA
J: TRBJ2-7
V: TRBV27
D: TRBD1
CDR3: CASSYSGGQGATYEQYF
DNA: TGTGCCAGCAGTTACTCCGGGGGACAGGGGGCCACCTACGAGCAGTACTTC

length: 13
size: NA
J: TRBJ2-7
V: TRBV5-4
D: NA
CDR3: CASSRPGAREQYF
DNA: TGTGCCAGCAGCCGGCCCGGGGCTCGAGAGCAGTACTTC

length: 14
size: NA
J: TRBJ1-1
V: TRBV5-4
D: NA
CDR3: CASSNRPGGPEAFF
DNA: TGTGCCAGCAGCAACCGACCGGGGGGCCCTGAAGCTTTCTTT

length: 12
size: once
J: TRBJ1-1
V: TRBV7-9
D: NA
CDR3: CASSVLGNEAFF
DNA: TGTGCCAGCAGCGTACTGGGGAACGAAGCTTTCTTT

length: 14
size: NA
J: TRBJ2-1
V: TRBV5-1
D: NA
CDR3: CASSLVGRAGEQFF
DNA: TGCGCCAGCAGCTTGGTGGGCAGGGCGGGTGAGCAGTTCTTC

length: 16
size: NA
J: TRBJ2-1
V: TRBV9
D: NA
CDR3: CASSVGGARSYNEQFF
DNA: TGTGCCAGCAGCGTAGGAGGGGCACGATCCTACAATGAGCAGTTCTTC

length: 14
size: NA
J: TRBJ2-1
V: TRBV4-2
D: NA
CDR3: CASSQARPEGEQFF
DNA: TGTGCCAGCAGCCAAGCGCGGCCGGAGGGTGAGCAGTTCTTC

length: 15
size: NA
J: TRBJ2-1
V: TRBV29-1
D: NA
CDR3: CSVTPAGRSYNEQFF
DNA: TGCAGCGTGACGCCGGCAGGGCGCTCCTACAATGAGCAGTTCTTC

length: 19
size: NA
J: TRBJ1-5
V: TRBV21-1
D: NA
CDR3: CASSKGAGRGLNGNQPQHF
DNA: TGTGCCAGCAGCAAAGGTGCCGGGAGGGGGCTTAATGGCAATCAGCCCCAGCATTTT

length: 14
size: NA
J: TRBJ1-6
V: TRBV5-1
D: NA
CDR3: CASSFVGDNSPLHF
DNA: TGCGCCAGCAGCTTTGTAGGGGACAATTCACCCCTCCACTTT

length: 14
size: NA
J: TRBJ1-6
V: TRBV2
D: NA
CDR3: CASSEALQYSPLHF
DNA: TGTGCCAGCAGTGAAGCGCTTCAATATTCACCCCTCCACTTT

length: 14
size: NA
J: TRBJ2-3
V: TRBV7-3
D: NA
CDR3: CASSLSTDRNTQYF
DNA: TGTGCCAGCAGCTTAAGCACAGACCGTAATACGCAGTATTTT

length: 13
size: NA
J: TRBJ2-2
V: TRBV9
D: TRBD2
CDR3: CATREGNTGELFF
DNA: TGTGCCACAAGGGAGGGGAACACCGGGGAGCTGTTTTTT